One and the same sample provided the 28 T cell receptor beta chains below, sequenced in a study of blood T cell repertoires in COVID-19. The assay was immunoSEQ multiplex PCR, and TCRdb's table has in-frame clones only and misses some. The sample has a few hundred thousand clones, 70% to 90% seen once. The sample comprised PBMCs or T cells enriched from blood (not recorded which). The receptors originated from a young woman who had recovered from COVID-19.

The rearrangement links TRBV6-1 to TRBJ1-2; a weak D match, TRBD1 (6 bases). Germline lookup yields CDR1 MNHNS and CDR2 SASEGT. Trimming left V 1 base short and J 0 bases short, with 12 bases between. This CDR3 comprises 16 residues. In nucleotides, the CDR3 is TGTGCCAGCAGTGAAGTTTATGGGGGCGCTAACTATGGCTACACCTTC. It is translated as CASSEVYGGANYGYTF.

This clone has just a few counts. The V and J genes are TRBV6-5 and TRBJ1-2, with 9 bases that match TRBD1. V dropped 6 bases and J dropped 5; count of bases not matched to a gene: 10. CDR1 and CDR2 (germline): MNHEY, SVGAGI. The CDR3 spans 15 residues. CDR3 protein: CASSRRGTGTYGYTF. The CDR3, as DNA: TGTGCCAGCAGCCGAAGGGGGACAGGGACTTATGGCTACACCTTC.

There are a few counts of this clone. This chain links TRBV28 with TRBJ1-2; D is unresolved. V shed 5 bases and J shed 0 bases, with 10 bases lying between them. Germline CDR1 MDHEN, CDR2 SYDVKM. The CDR3 is 14 residues long. CDR3 loop: CASSAYTTNYGYTF. The CDR3 DNA sequence: TGTGCCAGCAGTGCATACACAACTAACTATGGCTACACCTTC.

In nucleotides, the CDR3 is TGTGCCAGCAGTTACGTGGGCAGGGCTAATTCACCCCTCCACTTT. Translation: CASSYVGRANSPLHF. This chain uses TRBV6-5 with TRBJ1-6; D possibly corresponds to TRBD1 (5 bases). This CDR3 is built from 15 residues. The germline V gene encodes CDR1 MNHEY and CDR2 SVGAGI. V was pared by 2 bases and J by 6 bases, with 11 bases between.

The rearrangement joins TRBV4-1 to TRBJ2-5, with a weak D call TRBD1 (5 bases). Germline CDR1 is MGHRA and CDR2 is YSYEKL. The V gene lost 0 bases and the J gene lost 4 bases, with 21 bases spanning the gap. This CDR3 is built from 18 residues. The CDR3, as DNA: TGCGCCAGCAGCCAAGAAGTGTCGATTTTAGGGGTTCGAGAGACCCAGTACTTC. Protein: CASSQEVSILGVRETQYF.

The genes are TRBV7-2 and TRBJ2-5; 9 nucleotides line up with TRBD2. CDR1 is SGHTA and CDR2 is FQGNSA in the germline V gene. Trimming cost V 1 base and J 5 bases; bases outside gene matches: 5. The CDR3 is 15 amino acids. The CDR3 DNA follows: TGTGCCAGCAGCTTAGTTAGCGGGAGAGGGGAGACCCAGTACTTC. It translates to CASSLVSGRGETQYF.

There are a few counts of this clone. The chain has TRBV18 and TRBJ1-4; D uncertain. CDR1 and CDR2 (germline): KGHSH, LQKENI. V was pared by 3 bases and J by 8 bases, with 13 bases between. The CDR3 runs 14 residues. Here the CDR3 DNA reads TGTGCCAGCTCACCGGCGCAGACGGGGGAAAAACTGTTTTTT. Translation: CASSPAQTGEKLFF.

CDR3 region: CAWKGDNEQFF. For the CDR3, the DNA is TGTGCCTGGAAGGGGGACAATGAGCAGTTCTTC. This chain links TRBV30 with TRBJ2-1, with a possible D match to TRBD1 (6 bases). V shed 4 bases and J shed 5 bases, with 6 bases lying between them. This CDR3 has 11 amino acids. Per germline, CDR1 GTSNPN and CDR2 SVGIG (reference sequence).

The chain uses TRBV6-5 and TRBJ1-2, with D possibly TRBD1 on 6 matching bases. CDR3 size: 14 residues. V was shortened by 6 bases and J by 8 bases, with 19 bases between the two germline ends. Per germline, CDR1 MNHEY and CDR2 SVGAGI. Here the CDR3 DNA reads TGTGCCAGCAGCCAGCCGGGGGGCGCATTGGGCTACACCTTC. This gives the protein CASSQPGGALGYTF.

This chain links TRBV7-2 with TRBJ1-5; 7 nucleotides match TRBD1. Germline CDR1 and CDR2: SGHTA and FQGNSA. V gave up 1 base and J gave up 7 bases; unmatched junction bases: 7. CDR3 length: 15 amino acids. The CDR3 nucleotides read TGTGCCAGCAGCTTAGTCAGGGGGTTAGGGCAGCCCCAGCATTTT. This gives the protein CASSLVRGLGQPQHF.

The chain combines TRBV29-1 with TRBJ1-2, with D possibly being TRBD1 (5 bases). Trimming shortened V by 0 bases and J by 3 bases, and 11 bases separated the two germline ends. Germline CDR1 and CDR2: SQVTM and ANQGSEA. The CDR3 is 14 amino acids. The CDR3 nucleotides read TGCAGCGTTGAAGATCTCCAGGGCGACTATGGCTACACCTTC. Protein sequence: CSVEDLQGDYGYTF.

The rearrangement joins TRBV27 to TRBJ2-2; 9 nucleotides align to TRBD1. V dropped 3 bases and J dropped 1; count of bases not matched to a gene: 6. The CDR3 has 17 amino acids. The germline V gene has CDR1 MNHEY and CDR2 SMNVEV (reference sequence). CDR3 protein: CASSLTGGHLNTGELFF. The CDR3 bases are TGTGCCAGCAGTTTGACAGGGGGACACCTGAACACCGGGGAGCTGTTTTTT.

The chain's CDR3 is CASRRNQANYGYTF. CDR3 coding DNA: TGTGCCAGCAGACGAAATCAGGCTAACTATGGCTACACCTTC. The chain employs TRBV6-5 and TRBJ1-2; D call uncertain. CDR3 length: 14 amino acids. Germline V CDR1 and CDR2: MNHEY, SVGAGI. The ends were cut back, 6 bases at V and 0 bases at J, with 11 bases in the middle.

The V gene is TRBV9, the J gene TRBJ1-1; D possibly corresponds to TRBD1 (5 bases). V lost 3 bases to trimming and J lost 9 bases, with 9 bases between them. Germline V CDR1 and CDR2: SGDLS, YYNGEE. The CDR3 length is 11 residues. The CDR3: CASSAGVKAFF. The CDR3 region has the DNA TGTGCCAGCAGCGCGGGGGTTAAAGCTTTCTTT.

The chain couples TRBV5-6 to TRBJ1-3; tentative D call: TRBD1 (6 bases). CDR3 length: 15 residues. The germline CDR1 and CDR2 sequences are SGHDT and YYEEEE. V was shortened by 0 bases and J by 2 bases, with 9 bases between the two germline ends. This CDR3 is CASSLERGTGNTIYF. CDR3 bases: TGTGCCAGCAGCTTGGAGAGGGGGACTGGAAACACCATATATTTT.

The J gene is TRBJ2-1, the V gene TRBV7-2, with TRBD2 matching over 11 bases. V gave up 1 base and J gave up 4 bases; unmatched junction bases: 3. This CDR3 comprises 16 residues. The germline gives CDR1 SGHTA, CDR2 FQGNSA. The CDR3 loop is CASSLEGTSGYNEQFF. In nucleotides, the CDR3 is TGTGCCAGCAGCTTAGAAGGGACTAGCGGATACAATGAGCAGTTCTTC.

The V and J genes are TRBV28 and TRBJ1-5; D is perhaps TRBD1 (5 bases). This CDR3 region has 15 residues. In germline, CDR1 is MDHEN, CDR2 SYDVKM. Trimming removed 0 bases from V and 8 bases from J, with 14 bases in between. CDR3 in amino acids: CASSLWGQGVKPQHF. As DNA, the CDR3 is TGTGCCAGCAGTTTATGGGGGCAGGGTGTAAAGCCCCAGCATTTT.

This chain links TRBV24-1 with TRBJ1-4; D unclear. V lost 2 bases and J 6 bases, leaving 12 bases between the germline ends. Germline V gene lookup returns CDR1 KGHDR and CDR2 SFDVKD. The CDR3 consists of 15 residues. The CDR3: CATSDSQDWHEKLFF. CDR3 DNA sequence: TGTGCCACCAGTGATTCACAAGACTGGCATGAAAAACTGTTTTTT.

The V and J genes are TRBV28 and TRBJ1-2; D is unresolved. The V gene's germline CDR1 is MDHEN and CDR2 SYDVKM. This CDR3 is 14 amino acids long. V shed 7 bases and J shed 6 bases, with 18 bases lying between them. Here the CDR3 DNA reads TGTGCCAGCATTGAGTCCTCTATTGAACATGGCTACACCTTC. Translating gives CASIESSIEHGYTF.

The chain links TRBV24-1 to TRBJ2-2; D unclear. The CDR3 totals 12 residues. Germline CDR1 and CDR2: KGHDR and SFDVKD. The V end was cut by 5 bases, the J end by 4 bases, with 4 bases between. For the CDR3, the DNA is TGTGCCACCAGTGGCGCCACCGGGGAGCTGTTTTTT. Translated: CATSGATGELFF.

V is TRBV27 and J is TRBJ2-1; TRBD2 might be the D (6 bases). CDR3 length: 14 amino acids. V was trimmed by 2 bases and J by 8 bases, leaving 13 bases between them. The V gene's germline CDR1 is MNHEY and CDR2 SMNVEV (reference sequence). The CDR3 nucleotides read TGTGCCAGCAGTTTAGGGGGGTTTTCTTATGAGCAGTTCTTC. Translated, it gives CASSLGGFSYEQFF.

The rearrangement uses TRBV29-1 and TRBJ2-5; D gene uncertain. V lost 5 bases to trimming and J lost 0 bases, with 13 bases between them. The CDR3 runs 14 residues. The germline V gene encodes CDR1 SQVTM and CDR2 ANQGSEA. The CDR3 coding sequence is TGCAGCGTTCTCCCAGGATCGTACCAAGAGACCCAGTACTTC. Amino acid sequence: CSVLPGSYQETQYF.

The sample holds one count of this clone. V usage is TRBV24-1 and J usage is TRBJ2-1; 10 bases align to TRBD2. The CDR3 sequence is 14 residues long. Losses at the gene ends were 3 bases for V and 6 bases for J; bases not matched to a gene: 1. Germline CDR1 KGHDR, CDR2 SFDVKD. The CDR3 sequence is CATSDTSGVNEQFF. CDR3 DNA: TGTGCCACCAGTGATACTAGCGGGGTCAATGAGCAGTTCTTC.

This clone was recorded only once. In nucleotides, the CDR3 is TGTGCCAGCAGCTTAGGCCCCGGGACTAGCGGGGGGGGAGAGCAGTTCTTC. Translation gives CASSLGPGTSGGGEQFF. The chain employs TRBV11-2 and TRBJ2-1, with TRBD2 matching 16 bases. Germline values: CDR1 SGHAT, CDR2 FQNNGV. V lost 1 base and J lost 10; bases outside the gene matches: 7. CDR3 length: 17 amino acids. Filled out from reference TRBV11-2 and TRBJ2-1, the complete variable domain reads EAGVAQSPRYKIIEKRQSVAFWCNPISGHATLYWYQQILGQGPKLLIQFQNNGVVDDSQLPKDRFSAERLKGVDSTLKIQPAKLEDSAVYLCASSLGPGTSGGGEQFFGPGTRLTVL.

The chain recombines TRBV21-1 with TRBJ1-2; TRBD1 is taken as the D call from the table, unchecked against the DNA. TRBV21-1 is given as a pseudogene. The CDR3 has 16 residues. CDR3 bases: TGTGCCAGCAGCCATGGGACAGGGGGCTTGGTCTATGGCTACACCTTC. Its protein is CASSHGTGGLVYGYTF.

V is TRBV30 and J is TRBJ2-1, with D possibly matching TRBD2 (6 bases). The CDR3 runs to 15 residues. Trimming stripped 0 bases from V and 9 bases from J, with 18 bases between. The germline gives CDR1 GTSNPN, CDR2 SVGIG (reference sequence). The CDR3 DNA reads as TGTGCCTGGAGTGTACTAAGTCGCGGCGGGGCTGAGCAGTTCTTC. As protein: CAWSVLSRGGAEQFF.

This clone has only one observation. The rearrangement joins TRBV2 to TRBJ1-1; 7 nucleotides match TRBD1. Trimming removed 3 bases from V and 1 base from J; junction bases left unmatched: 5. CDR1 and CDR2 (germline): SNHLY, FYNNEI. The CDR3 totals 15 residues. In DNA, the CDR3 is TGTGCCAGCAGTGACCCGTGGGACAGGAACACTGAAGCTTTCTTT. Its translation: CASSDPWDRNTEAFF.

The J gene is TRBJ2-1, the V gene TRBV30; 11 bases map to TRBD2. The CDR3 covers 15 residues. Trimming removed 0 bases from V and 3 bases from J; junction bases left unmatched: 1. Germline values: CDR1 GTSNPN, CDR2 SVGIG (reference sequence). The DNA for the CDR3 is TGTGCCTGGAGTGTAGGGACTAGCGGCTACAATGAGCAGTTCTTC. It translates to CAWSVGTSGYNEQFF.